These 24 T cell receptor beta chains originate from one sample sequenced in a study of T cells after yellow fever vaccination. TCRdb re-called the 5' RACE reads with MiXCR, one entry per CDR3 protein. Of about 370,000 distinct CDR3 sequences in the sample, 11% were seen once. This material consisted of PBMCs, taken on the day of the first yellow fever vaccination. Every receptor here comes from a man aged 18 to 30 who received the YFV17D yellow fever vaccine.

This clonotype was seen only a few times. The CDR3 loop reads CASRVQGTNEQYF. Here the CDR3 DNA reads TGCGCCAGCAGAGTACAGGGTACGAACGAGCAGTACTTC. The chain uses TRBV5-1 and TRBJ2-7, with D possibly TRBD1 on 6 matching bases. Trimming removed 5 bases at V and 5 bases at J, with 14 bases between. Per germline, CDR1 SGHRS and CDR2 YFSETQ. This CDR3 is 13 amino acids long.

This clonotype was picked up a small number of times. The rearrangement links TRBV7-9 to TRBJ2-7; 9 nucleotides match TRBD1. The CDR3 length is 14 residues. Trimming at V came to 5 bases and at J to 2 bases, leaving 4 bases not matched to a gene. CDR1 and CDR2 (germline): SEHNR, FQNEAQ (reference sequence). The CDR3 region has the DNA TGTGCCAGCAGCACTAGGGACAGGGCCTACGAGCAGTACGTC. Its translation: CASSTRDRAYEQYV.

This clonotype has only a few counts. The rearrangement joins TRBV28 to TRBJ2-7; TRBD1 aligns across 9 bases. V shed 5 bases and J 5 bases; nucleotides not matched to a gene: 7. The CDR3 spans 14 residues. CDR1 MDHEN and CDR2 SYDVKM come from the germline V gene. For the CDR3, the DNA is TGTGCCAGCAGTCCCGGGGACAGGGATCACGAGCAGTACGTC. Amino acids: CASSPGDRDHEQYV.

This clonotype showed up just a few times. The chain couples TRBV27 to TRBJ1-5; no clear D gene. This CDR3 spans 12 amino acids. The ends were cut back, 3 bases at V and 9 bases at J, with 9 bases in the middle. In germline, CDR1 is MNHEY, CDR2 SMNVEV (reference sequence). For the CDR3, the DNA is TGTGCCAGCAGTTTGGGGTCGGGGCCCCAGCATTTT. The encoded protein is CASSLGSGPQHF.

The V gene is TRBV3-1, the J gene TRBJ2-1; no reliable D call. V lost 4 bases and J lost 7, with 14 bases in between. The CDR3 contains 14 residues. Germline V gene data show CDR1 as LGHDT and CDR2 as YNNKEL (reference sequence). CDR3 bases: TGTGCCAGCAGCCCCGGGCCGTCCGGGAATGAGCAGTTCTTC. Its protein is CASSPGPSGNEQFF.

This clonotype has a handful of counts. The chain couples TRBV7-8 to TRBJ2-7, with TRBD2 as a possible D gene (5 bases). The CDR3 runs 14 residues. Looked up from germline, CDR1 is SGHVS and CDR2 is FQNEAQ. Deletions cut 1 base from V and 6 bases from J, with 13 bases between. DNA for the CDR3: TGTGCCAGCAGCTTAGAGGAGGCATACGGCGAGCAGTACGTC. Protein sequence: CASSLEEAYGEQYV.

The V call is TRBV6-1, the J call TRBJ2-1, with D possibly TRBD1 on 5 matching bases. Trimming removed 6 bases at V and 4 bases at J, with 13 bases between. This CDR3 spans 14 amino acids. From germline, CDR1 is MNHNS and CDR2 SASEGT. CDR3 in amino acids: CASSSTPGYNEQFF. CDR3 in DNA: TGTGCCAGCAGCTCCACCCCAGGGTACAATGAGCAGTTCTTC.

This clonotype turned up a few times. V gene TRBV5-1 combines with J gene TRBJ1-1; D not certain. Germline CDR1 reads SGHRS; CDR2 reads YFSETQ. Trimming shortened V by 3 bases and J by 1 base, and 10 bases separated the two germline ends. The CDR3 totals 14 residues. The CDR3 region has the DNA TGCGCCAGCAGCTCATCAAGTAAGAACACTGAAGCTTTCTTT. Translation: CASSSSSKNTEAFF. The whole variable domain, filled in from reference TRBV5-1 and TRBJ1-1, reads KAGVTQTPRYLIKTRGQQVTLSCSPISGHRSVSWYQQTPGQGLQFLFEYFSETQRNKGNFPGRFSGRQFSNSRSEMNVSTLELGDSALYLCASSSSSKNTEAFFGQGTRLTVV.

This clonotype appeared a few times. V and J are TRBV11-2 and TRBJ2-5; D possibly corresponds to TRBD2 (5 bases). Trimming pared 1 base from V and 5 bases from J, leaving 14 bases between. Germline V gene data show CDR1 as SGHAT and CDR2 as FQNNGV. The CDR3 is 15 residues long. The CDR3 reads CASSLGPSGWETQYF. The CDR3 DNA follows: TGTGCCAGCAGCTTAGGCCCGTCGGGATGGGAGACCCAGTACTTC.

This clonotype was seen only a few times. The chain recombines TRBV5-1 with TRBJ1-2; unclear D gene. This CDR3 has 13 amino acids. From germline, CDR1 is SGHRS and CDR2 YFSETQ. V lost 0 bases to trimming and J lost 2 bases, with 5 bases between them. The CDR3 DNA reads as TGCGCCAGCAGCTTGGCGGAGAACTATGGCTACACCTTC. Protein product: CASSLAENYGYTF.

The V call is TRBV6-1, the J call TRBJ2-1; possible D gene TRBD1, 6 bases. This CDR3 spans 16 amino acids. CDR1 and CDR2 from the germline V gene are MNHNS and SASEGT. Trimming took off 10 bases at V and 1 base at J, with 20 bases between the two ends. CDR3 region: CATRLPGTRSYNEQFF. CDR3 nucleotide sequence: TGTGCCACCCGATTGCCCGGGACAAGATCCTACAATGAGCAGTTCTTC.

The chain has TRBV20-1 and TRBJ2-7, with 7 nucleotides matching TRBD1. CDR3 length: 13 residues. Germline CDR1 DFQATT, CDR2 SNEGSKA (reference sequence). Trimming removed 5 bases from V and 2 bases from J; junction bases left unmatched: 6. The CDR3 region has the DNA TGCAGTGCTGAACGGGACAGTGCCTACGAGCAGTACTTC. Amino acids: CSAERDSAYEQYF.

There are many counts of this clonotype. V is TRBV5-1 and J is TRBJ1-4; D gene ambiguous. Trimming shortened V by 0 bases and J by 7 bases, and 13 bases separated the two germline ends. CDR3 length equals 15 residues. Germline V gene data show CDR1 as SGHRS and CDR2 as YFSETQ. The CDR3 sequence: CASSLDRGWGEKLFF. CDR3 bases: TGCGCCAGCAGCTTGGATCGGGGTTGGGGTGAAAAACTGTTTTTT. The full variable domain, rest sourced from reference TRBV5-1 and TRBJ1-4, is KAGVTQTPRYLIKTRGQQVTLSCSPISGHRSVSWYQQTPGQGLQFLFEYFSETQRNKGNFPGRFSGRQFSNSRSEMNVSTLELGDSALYLCASSLDRGWGEKLFFGSGTQLSVL.

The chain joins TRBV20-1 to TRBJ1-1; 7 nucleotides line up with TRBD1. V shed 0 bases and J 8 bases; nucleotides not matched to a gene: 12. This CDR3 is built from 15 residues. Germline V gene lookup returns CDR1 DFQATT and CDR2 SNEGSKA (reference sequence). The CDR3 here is CSARDHRGVGTEAFF. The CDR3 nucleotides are TGCAGTGCTAGAGATCACAGGGGAGTGGGGACCGAAGCTTTCTTT.

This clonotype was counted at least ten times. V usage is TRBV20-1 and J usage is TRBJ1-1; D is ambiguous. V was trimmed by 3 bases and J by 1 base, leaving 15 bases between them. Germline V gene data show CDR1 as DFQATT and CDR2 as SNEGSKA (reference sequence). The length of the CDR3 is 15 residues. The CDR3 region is CSARISPLKNTEAFF. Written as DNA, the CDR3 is TGCAGTGCTAGGATCAGCCCCCTGAAGAACACTGAAGCTTTCTTT.

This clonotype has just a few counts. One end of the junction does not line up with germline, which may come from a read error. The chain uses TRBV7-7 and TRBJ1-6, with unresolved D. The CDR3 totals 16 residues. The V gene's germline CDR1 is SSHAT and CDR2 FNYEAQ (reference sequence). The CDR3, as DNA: TGTGCTAGCAGCTCATCAGCGGGAGTAACGAGGTCTCACCTCCACTTT. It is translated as CASSSSAGVTRSHLHF. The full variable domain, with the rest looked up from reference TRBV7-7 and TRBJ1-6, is GAGVSQSPRYKVTKRGQDVTLRCDPISSHATLYWYQQALGQGPEFLTYFNYEAQPDKSGLPSDRFSAERPEGSISTLTIQRTEQRDSAMYRCASSSSAGVTRSHLHFGNGTRLTVT.

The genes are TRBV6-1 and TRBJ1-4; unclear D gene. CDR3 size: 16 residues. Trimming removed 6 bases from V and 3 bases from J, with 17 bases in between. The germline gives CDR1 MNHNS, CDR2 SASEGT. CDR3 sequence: CASSPWAAGSNEKLFF. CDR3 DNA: TGTGCCAGCAGCCCGTGGGCCGCCGGGTCTAATGAAAAACTGTTTTTT.

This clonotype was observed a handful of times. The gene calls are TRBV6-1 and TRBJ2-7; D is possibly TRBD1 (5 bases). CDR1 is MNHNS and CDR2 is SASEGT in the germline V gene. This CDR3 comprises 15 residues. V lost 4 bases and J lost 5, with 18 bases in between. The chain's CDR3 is CASSALTGMINEQYF. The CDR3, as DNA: TGTGCCAGCAGTGCCCTAACAGGAATGATCAACGAGCAGTACTTC.

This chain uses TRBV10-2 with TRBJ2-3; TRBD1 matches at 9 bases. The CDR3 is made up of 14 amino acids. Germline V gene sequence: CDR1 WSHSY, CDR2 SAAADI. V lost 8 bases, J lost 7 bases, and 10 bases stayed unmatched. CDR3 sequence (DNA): TGCGCCAGCCGAGACAGGGGGAGTCTTAATACGCAGTATTTT. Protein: CASRDRGSLNTQYF.

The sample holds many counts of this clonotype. The CDR3 nucleotides read TGTGCCAGCAGCCCCAGGGGAGGACGCCCAGATACGCAGTATTTT. Residues: CASSPRGGRPDTQYF. The V gene is TRBV12-3 or TRBV12-4, the J gene TRBJ2-3; D assignment may be TRBD1 or TRBD2 (6 bases each). The V and J ends lost 6 bases and 4 bases respectively, with 17 bases between them. CDR3 length: 15 amino acids.

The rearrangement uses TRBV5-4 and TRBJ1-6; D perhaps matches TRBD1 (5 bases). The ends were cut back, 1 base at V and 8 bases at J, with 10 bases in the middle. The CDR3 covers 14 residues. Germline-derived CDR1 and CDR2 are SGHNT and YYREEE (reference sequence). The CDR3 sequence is CASSLQGWDSPLHF. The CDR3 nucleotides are TGTGCCAGCAGCTTGCAGGGATGGGATTCACCCCTCCACTTT.

CDR3 bases: TGCGCCAGCAGCCTCCTATCCGGGACAGACTATGGCTACACCTTC. It codes for CASSLLSGTDYGYTF. The V gene is TRBV4-1, the J gene TRBJ1-2; 7 nucleotides match TRBD1. V lost 4 bases to trimming and J lost 3 bases; unmatched junction nucleotides: 8. The germline V gene encodes CDR1 MGHRA and CDR2 YSYEKL. The CDR3 has 15 amino acids.

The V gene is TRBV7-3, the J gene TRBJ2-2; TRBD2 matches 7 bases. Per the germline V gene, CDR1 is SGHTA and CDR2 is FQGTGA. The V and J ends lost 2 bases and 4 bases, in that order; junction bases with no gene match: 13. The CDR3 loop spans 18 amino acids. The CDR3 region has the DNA TGTGCCAGCAGCTTATGGGGAACTGGCGGGGGATCCACCGGGGAGCTGTTTTTT. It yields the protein CASSLWGTGGGSTGELFF.

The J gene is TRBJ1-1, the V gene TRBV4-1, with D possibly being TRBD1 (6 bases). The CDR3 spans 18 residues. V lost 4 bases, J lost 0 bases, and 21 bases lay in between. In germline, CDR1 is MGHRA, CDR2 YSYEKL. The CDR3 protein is CASSRRIGGGTMNTEAFF. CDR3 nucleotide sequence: TGCGCCAGCAGCCGACGAATAGGAGGGGGTACCATGAACACTGAAGCTTTCTTT.